This TCR beta chain was captured by sequencing in a study of T cells in Graves' hyperthyroidism and ophthalmopathy. Study-wide points: The authors' 13 V-J model separated ophthalmopathy from stable hyperthyroidism.

There were TCR beta CDR3 regions amplified from RNA transcripts. With the HTBI primer set, the TCR CDR3 went through a first round of RT-PCR. TCRdb independently ran MiXCR on the multiplex PCR reads; one entry per CDR3 protein. The sample carries 400,000 to 500,000 distinct CDR3 sequences, roughly 15% recorded once. This clonotype was observed many times. As yet, its antigen is unknown. The hyperthyroidism was newly diagnosed and had lasted under 2 months; the patients were aged 18 to 65. Diagnoses rested on clinical symptoms, serum thyroxine and TRAb, thyroid ultrasound and orbital computed tomography. Each 10 ml fresh peripheral blood draw supplied the PBMCs. The receptor was isolated from a woman aged 18-35 years with Graves' hyperthyroidism. Sequences were obtained from blood.

Here the CDR3 reads CAITETYEQYF. The CDR3 coding sequence is TGTGCCATAACAGAGACCTACGAGCAGTACTTC. V and J are TRBV30 and TRBJ2-7; no definite D call. Per germline, CDR1 GTSNPN and CDR2 SVGIG (reference sequence). The CDR3 covers 11 residues. V was shortened by 8 bases and J by 2 bases, with 10 bases between the two germline ends.